Listed below are T cell receptor beta chains from one sample, sequenced in a study of beta chain features in type 1 diabetes. This table comes from immunoSEQ multiplex PCR, and its TCRdb copy is limited to in-frame clones, with some not included. The table has 150,000 to 200,000 clones, about 13% seen once. The sequenced sample was central memory CD4+ T cells from blood. The receptor set was obtained from a woman between 18 and 29 years old in good health. Both conserved end residues are part of each CDR3. Each record gives: V gene, clone size, J gene, D gene, CDR3 DNA, CDR3 protein. A D gene is named only where the DNA matches it firmly. A clone size is listed for some rows: how often the clone was seen (once, few, many), or a class if it is expanded.

>TRBV30|-|TRBJ2-4|-
TGTGCCTGGAATGAAGCCCTAGCCAAAAACATTCAGTACTTC
CAWNEALAKNIQYF
>TRBV4-1|-|TRBJ1-5|-
TGCGCCAGCAGCCAAGTCACACGAAACAGGGCCATCGGTCAGCCCCAGCATTTT
CASSQVTRNRAIGQPQHF
>TRBV9|-|TRBJ2-7|-
TGTGCCAGCAGCGCCAGAATTGCTAGCAACGAGCAGTACTTC
CASSARIASNEQYF
>TRBV30|few|TRBJ1-4|TRBD1
TGTGCCTGGAGGACAGGGGCTAATGAAAAACTGTTTTTT
CAWRTGANEKLFF
>TRBV19|-|TRBJ1-4|TRBD1
TGTGCCAGTAGGGATGGGACAGGGGCGGCTGAAAAACTGTTTTTT
CASRDGTGAAEKLFF
>TRBV7-9|-|TRBJ1-5|-
TGTGCCAGCAGCTCGGGTCAGGGGAATCAGCCCCAGCATTTT
CASSSGQGNQPQHF
>TRBV6-1|-|TRBJ1-1|-
TGTGCCAGCAGCCGCATTCAGGAGAACACTGAAGCTTTCTTT
CASSRIQENTEAFF
>TRBV29-1|-|TRBJ2-1|-
TGCAGCGTTGTAACTAGCTCCTACAATGAGCAGTTCTTC
CSVVTSSYNEQFF
>TRBV5-1|few|TRBJ1-1|TRBD1
TGCGCCAGCAGCCCCGGACAGGGTGAAGCTTTCTTT
CASSPGQGEAFF
>TRBV9|few|TRBJ2-4|-
TGTGCCAGCAGCCCAGGTCCCCTAGCCAAAAACATTCAGTACTTC
CASSPGPLAKNIQYF
>TRBV19|-|TRBJ2-2|TRBD2
TGTGCCAGCGGTCTAGCGGGCCTGAACACCGGGGAGCTGTTTTTT
CASGLAGLNTGELFF
>TRBV6-5|few|TRBJ2-7|TRBD2
TGTGCCAGCAGCGCTACGACTAGCGGGAGGTACGAGCAGTACTTC
CASSATTSGRYEQYF
>TRBV30|few|TRBJ2-2|TRBD1
TGTGCCTGGGACAGGGGCCTAGGGACCGGGGAGCTGTTTTTT
CAWDRGLGTGELFF
>TRBV14|-|TRBJ2-3|-
TGTGCCAGCAGCCAAGGGCGACTAAAGTGGGACATAGATACGCAGTATTTT
CASSQGRLKWDIDTQYF
>TRBV7-2|-|TRBJ2-7|TRBD1
TGTGCCAGCAGCTTGGGACAGGGTGTCGGCGAGCAGTACTTC
CASSLGQGVGEQYF
>TRBV29-1|few|TRBJ1-2|-
TGCAGCGTTGAAGATTGGCAGGGTGGCTGGGGCTACACCTTC
CSVEDWQGGWGYTF
>TRBV29-1|-|TRBJ2-5|TRBD2
TGCAGTTTATCGGGGGGTCCGTTAGAGACCCAGTACTTC
CSLSGGPLETQYF
>TRBV23-1|-|TRBJ2-1|TRBD2
TGCGCCACGGGACCGAACAGCGGGACCGTATGCAATGAGCAGTTCTTC
CATGPNSGTVCNEQFF
>TRBV27|-|TRBJ2-7|-
TGTGCCAGCAGGTTTAGGATGACAGAGCTTACCTACGAGCAGTACTTC
CASRFRMTELTYEQYF
>TRBV5-1|few|TRBJ1-5|TRBD1
TGCGCCAGCAGCTTAGGGGGCCCGAGTGGCAATCAGCCCCAGCATTTT
CASSLGGPSGNQPQHF
>TRBV6-5|-|TRBJ2-7|TRBD1
TGTGCCAGCAGTTACGGCAACAGGGGGCTCGACGAGCAGTACTTC
CASSYGNRGLDEQYF
>TRBV7-3|-|TRBJ2-3|TRBD2
TGTGCCAGCAGCGCTTCTAGCGGGAGTTCGACAGATACGCAGTATTTT
CASSASSGSSTDTQYF
>TRBV10-3|-|TRBJ2-2|TRBD1
TGTGCCATCGGCACGGGACAGGGGAAGGGCACCGGGGAGCTGTTTTTT
CAIGTGQGKGTGELFF
>TRBV5-1|-|TRBJ2-1|-
TGCGCCAGCAGGAAACAGGGCCCCGACAATGAGCAGTTCTTC
CASRKQGPDNEQFF
>TRBV28|few|TRBJ2-1|TRBD1
TGTGCCAGCAGTCCCCGGACAGGACTGGAGACGTTCTTC
CASSPRTGLETFF
>TRBV30|few|TRBJ2-7|TRBD2
TGTGCCTGGATCTCTCCGGGACTAGCGACCTACGAGCAGTACTTC
CAWISPGLATYEQYF
>TRBV6-6|-|TRBJ2-3|TRBD2
TGTGCCAGCAGTTATCGCGGGAGGGCCTCAGATACGCAGTATTTT
CASSYRGRASDTQYF
>TRBV4-1|-|TRBJ1-4|-
TGCGCCAGCAGCCGGACAGCAACTAATGAAAAACTGTTTTTT
CASSRTATNEKLFF
>TRBV4-1|few|TRBJ2-3|-
TGCGCCAGCAGCCAAGACCCGGGTAGAGATACGCAGTATTTT
CASSQDPGRDTQYF
>TRBV5-4|few|TRBJ1-1|-
TGTGCCAGCAGCTTGAAACTGACAGAGACTGAAGCTTTCTTT
CASSLKLTETEAFF
>TRBV7-8|-|TRBJ2-1|TRBD2
TGTGCCAGCAGTGGACTAGGAGATAGGCAGTTCTTC
CASSGLGDRQFF
>TRBV11-2|few|TRBJ2-1|-
TGTGCCAGCAGCTTAGACCAGGGCTCCTACAATGAGCAGTTCTTC
CASSLDQGSYNEQFF
>TRBV28|-|TRBJ1-1|-
TGTGCCAGCACCATACAGGGACGGAACACTGAAGCTTTCTTT
CASTIQGRNTEAFF
>TRBV30|-|TRBJ2-5|-
TGTGCCTGGAGCCTACAGAAACAGACCCAGTACTTC
CAWSLQKQTQYF
>TRBV29-1|-|TRBJ2-7|TRBD2
TGCAGCGTTCGAGCCGGGACTACTATTACCTACGAGCAGTACTTC
CSVRAGTTITYEQYF
>TRBV28|few|TRBJ2-3|TRBD1
TGTGCCAGCAGTTTGATGACAGGGTTGCATACGCAGTATTTT
CASSLMTGLHTQYF
>TRBV5-5|few|TRBJ2-1|-
TGTGCCAGCACCCTGGAGGCCCGGTCGAACGAGCAGTTCTTC
CASTLEARSNEQFF
>TRBV7-9|-|TRBJ2-2|-
TGTGCCAGCAGCTTAGGGTTGCGGGGCGCCGGGGAGCTGTTTTTT
CASSLGLRGAGELFF
>TRBV7-2|few|TRBJ1-1|-
TGTGCCAGCAGCTTAGACAGTGTCACTGAAGCTTTCTTT
CASSLDSVTEAFF
>TRBV29-1|few|TRBJ1-4|-
TGCAGCGTTGAAGATACCGGCCAGGGCCCAAGACTGTTTTTT
CSVEDTGQGPRLFF
>TRBV7-3|-|TRBJ1-2|-
TGTGCCAGCACCAACTCGTTTGGCTACACCTTC
CASTNSFGYTF
>TRBV28|few|TRBJ1-5|-
TGTGCCAGCAGTTTTGTCGGGAGAAGACAGCCCCAGCATTTT
CASSFVGRRQPQHF
>TRBV4-2|-|TRBJ2-1|TRBD2
TGTGCCAGCAGCCAAGCGCCCGGGACTAGCGGGGGGGAGCAGTTCTTC
CASSQAPGTSGGEQFF
>TRBV5-1|-|TRBJ2-3|-
TGCGCCAGCAGCTTGGAAAGGGGTGAGGATACGCAGTATTTT
CASSLERGEDTQYF
>TRBV7-6|few|TRBJ2-1|TRBD2
TGTGCCAGCAGCTTCGGGACTAGATACTACAATGAGCAGTTCTTC
CASSFGTRYYNEQFF
>TRBV9|few|TRBJ1-1|TRBD1
TGTGCCAGCAGCGTAGGTCGAACAGGGGGGTACACTGAAGCTTTCTTT
CASSVGRTGGYTEAFF
>TRBV18|few|TRBJ1-1|-
TGTGCCAGCCACTCAGGCAACACTGAAGCTTTCTTT
CASHSGNTEAFF
>TRBV9|few|TRBJ2-7|TRBD2
TGTGCCAGCAGCGTAGGGCTAGCGGGGAGCATACGAGAGCAGTACTTC
CASSVGLAGSIREQYF
>TRBV14|few|TRBJ2-5|-
TGTGCCAGCAGAGCAGGGGTCGTAGAGACCCAGTACTTC
CASRAGVVETQYF
>TRBV5-4|-|TRBJ2-3|TRBD2
TGTGCCAGCCAGCGGGAGATTAAAGATACGCAGTATTTT
CASQREIKDTQYF